One sample yielded the 20 T cell receptor beta chains listed below, sequenced in a study of shared clonotypes between healthy human individuals (dated by TCRdb to about 2020). For the CD8 naive samples, CD45RO-negative cells were positively selected for CCR7, yielding a CD45RA+CCR7+ population from which TemRA cells were excluded. Library construction relied on the immunoSEQ multiplex PCR assay. In TCRdb, the immuneACCESS table is reduced to in-frame sequences with V and J assigned. These tables do not hold every clone; where another copy was compared, an unresolved V gene accounts for under half, and the others remain unexplained. The sample yields about 2,100,000 clones; under 95% were counted once. 1.5% to 2% of the sample is in the top ten clones. Sequenced input: naive CD8+ T cells from PBMCs. The cell subset or site tag for this specimen amounts to: CD45RA+CCR7+. Receptor source: a man younger than 30 in good health. Some clones in this sample may be carry-over from other donors' samples.

This clone was seen a single time. This chain uses TRBV5-3 with TRBJ1-2, with 7 bases identical to TRBD1. TRBV5-3 is designated an ORF whose function remains uncertain. Germline trimming cut 7 bases from V and 1 base from J; bases unmatched to any gene: 4. This CDR3 spans 13 amino acids. CDR3 in DNA: TGTGCCAGAGACAGGGCGTTTAACTATGGCTACACCTTC. Its translation is CARDRAFNYGYTF.

The rearrangement links TRBV7-9 to TRBJ2-3; D is ambiguous. Deletions cut 6 bases from V and 4 bases from J, with 26 bases between. This CDR3 has 18 amino acids. Germline V gene sequence: CDR1 SEHNR, CDR2 FQNEAQ (reference sequence). This CDR3 is CASRPVIPAKGAADTQYF. Here the CDR3 DNA reads TGTGCCAGCAGGCCAGTGATCCCCGCCAAGGGCGCGGCAGATACGCAGTATTTT.

On this clone itself: Germline is not matched at one junction end, which may reflect a read error. The genes are TRBV29-1 and TRBJ2-5; unclear D gene. The J call is uncertain, as TRBJ2-7 better fits the DNA end. Germline V gene lookup returns CDR1 SQVTM and CDR2 ANQGSEA. The CDR3 sequence is 12 residues long. CDR3: CSVPSASSEQYF. CDR3 nucleotides: TGCAGCGTACCATCGGCCTCCTCCGAGCAGTACTTC.

The chain carries TRBV11-1 and TRBJ2-1; 9 positions match TRBD2. The ends lost 5 bases at V and 8 bases at J; junction bases unmatched: 13. The CDR3 has 16 residues. Germline V gene data show CDR1 as SGHAT and CDR2 as FQDESV (reference sequence). The CDR3 here is CASSRGAGGPMDEQFF. As DNA, the CDR3 is TGTGCCAGCAGCCGAGGGGCGGGAGGGCCTATGGATGAGCAGTTCTTC.

This clone was seen only once. V gene TRBV19 combines with J gene TRBJ2-7, with TRBD1 matching over 7 bases. Germline V gene lookup returns CDR1 LNHDA and CDR2 SQIVND (reference sequence). The CDR3 is 17 amino acids. V was pared by 3 bases and J by 2 bases, with 13 bases of the junction left unmatched. CDR3 residues: CASSIATSTGSPYEQYF. CDR3 nucleotides: TGTGCCAGTAGTATTGCAACTTCGACAGGGTCTCCCTACGAGCAGTACTTC.

The chain combines TRBV5-1 with TRBJ2-1; 11 bases agree with TRBD2. CDR3 length equals 15 residues. Per the germline V gene, CDR1 is SGHRS and CDR2 is YFSETQ. V gave up 4 bases and J gave up 6 bases; unmatched junction bases: 6. For the CDR3, the DNA is TGCGCCAGCAGCCCCAGTAGCGGGAGGGGCAATGAGCAGTTCTTC. As protein: CASSPSSGRGNEQFF. The complete variable domain, with remaining parts taken from reference TRBV5-1 and TRBJ2-1, reads KAGVTQTPRYLIKTRGQQVTLSCSPISGHRSVSWYQQTPGQGLQFLFEYFSETQRNKGNFPGRFSGRQFSNSRSEMNVSTLELGDSALYLCASSPSSGRGNEQFFGPGTRLTVL.

The gene calls are TRBV7-9 and TRBJ2-5, with 8 bases lining up with TRBD2. Losses at the gene ends were 5 bases for V and 3 bases for J; bases not matched to a gene: 11. There are 16 residues in the CDR3. Germline V CDR1 and CDR2: SEHNR, FQNEAQ (reference sequence). The CDR3 DNA is TGTGCCAGCAGCCCCACCTGGGGTAGCGGGGAAGAGACCCAGTACTTC. Protein: CASSPTWGSGEETQYF.

The rearrangement joins TRBV12-1 to TRBJ2-4; the table's D gene call, TRBD2, was not cross checked with the DNA. TRBV12-1 is an annotated pseudogene. The CDR3 spans 16 residues. In nucleotides, the CDR3 is TGTGCCAGCAGCTACCGACTAGCGGGAGCCAAAAACATTCAGTACTTC. Encoded protein: CASSYRLAGAKNIQYF.

This chain joins TRBV29-1 and TRBJ1-2, with D perhaps TRBD1 (5 bases). This CDR3 contains 11 residues. Germline loops: CDR1 SQVTM, CDR2 ANQGSEA. V lost 2 bases to trimming and J lost 10 bases, with 11 bases between them. The CDR3 loop is CSVELQGDYTF. The CDR3 bases are TGCAGCGTTGAATTGCAGGGAGACTACACCTTC.

The V and J genes are TRBV15 and TRBJ2-2; TRBD1 might be the D (6 bases). The CDR3 extends over 16 amino acids. Deletions cut 5 bases from V and 0 bases from J, with 13 bases between. Germline V gene sequence: CDR1 LNHNV, CDR2 YYDKDF (reference sequence). The CDR3 region is CATSVTGSANTGELFF. DNA of the CDR3: TGTGCCACCAGCGTAACAGGGAGTGCGAACACCGGGGAGCTGTTTTTT.

The chain employs TRBV27 and TRBJ2-7; D could derive from TRBD1 or TRBD2 (5 bases each). The CDR3 totals 14 residues. CDR1 and CDR2 from the germline V gene are MNHEY and SMNVEV (reference sequence). V gave up 5 bases and J gave up 4 bases, with 15 bases separating them. The CDR3 DNA sequence: TGTGCCAGCAGTGGGACGGGCGGCGGATACGAGCAGTACTTC. Protein product: CASSGTGGGYEQYF.

This chain joins TRBV6-1 and TRBJ1-3; perhaps TRBD1 as D (5 bases). The ends were cut back, 2 bases at V and 3 bases at J, with 11 bases in the middle. CDR1 MNHNS and CDR2 SASEGT come from the germline V gene. The CDR3 extends over 15 amino acids. The CDR3 DNA follows: TGTGCCAGCAGTGAATTAAGGGGCTTTGGAAACACCATATATTTT. This encodes CASSELRGFGNTIYF.

The V call is TRBV7-6, the J call TRBJ2-1; a possible D gene is TRBD1 (5 bases). The V end was cut by 1 base, the J end by 10 bases, with 8 bases between. The germline CDR1 and CDR2 sequences are SGHVS and FNYEAQ. The CDR3 runs to 12 residues. The CDR3 is CASSLGQLEQFF. CDR3 nucleotides: TGTGCCAGCAGCTTAGGACAGTTGGAGCAGTTCTTC. Full variable domain (missing parts from reference TRBV7-6 and TRBJ2-1): GAGVSQSPRYKVTKRGQDVALRCDPISGHVSLYWYRQALGQGPEFLTYFNYEAQQDKSGLPNDRFSAERPEGSISTLTIQRTEQRDSAMYRCASSLGQLEQFFGPGTRLTVL.

V is TRBV2 and J is TRBJ2-1; D tentatively fits TRBD1 or TRBD2 (5 bases each). V lost 10 bases and J lost 5, with 21 bases in between. Germline V gene data show CDR1 as SNHLY and CDR2 as FYNNEI. The CDR3 is made up of 15 amino acids. CDR3 loop: CANLYLAQGHNEQFF. CDR3 DNA sequence: TGTGCCAACCTATACCTAGCCCAGGGCCACAATGAGCAGTTCTTC.

The chain combines TRBV2 with TRBJ2-2, with 8 bases that match TRBD2. V lost 3 bases, J lost 6 bases, and 27 bases stayed unmatched. The CDR3 is 22 amino acids. Per the germline V gene, CDR1 is SNHLY and CDR2 is FYNNEI. The CDR3 DNA reads TGTGCCAGCAGTGACCCTCTCCCTACGACGGGAGGGTTCACGGGCCCCGCCGGGGAGCTGTTTTTT. Translating gives CASSDPLPTTGGFTGPAGELFF.

The V and J genes are TRBV5-8 and TRBJ2-6; tentative D call: TRBD1 (5 bases). Germline V gene data show CDR1 as SGHTS and CDR2 as YDEGEE. CDR3 length equals 17 residues. V was pared by 2 bases and J by 2 bases, with 14 bases between. The CDR3 region is CASSLTPGKAGANVLTF. As DNA, the CDR3 is TGTGCCAGCAGCTTAACCCCAGGGAAGGCTGGGGCCAACGTCCTGACTTTC.

The chain recombines TRBV27 with TRBJ2-2; no reliable D call. V lost 8 bases and J lost 7, with 11 bases in between. Germline V gene lookup returns CDR1 MNHEY and CDR2 SMNVEV (reference sequence). This CDR3 has 12 residues. CDR3 in amino acids: CASVLPVGELFF. DNA for the CDR3: TGTGCCAGCGTGCTACCTGTCGGGGAGCTGTTTTTT.

The rearrangement links TRBV28 to TRBJ2-7, with TRBD1 matching 10 bases. V shed 4 bases, J shed 3 bases, and the junction held 9 bases outside the gene matches. In germline, CDR1 is MDHEN, CDR2 SYDVKM. The CDR3 contains 16 residues. DNA of the CDR3: TGTGCCAGCAGTTCTACCCGACAGGGGGCCTACTACGAGCAGTACTTC. This translates into CASSSTRQGAYYEQYF.

This rearrangement joins TRBV7-9 to TRBJ2-5; no definite D call. CDR1 is SEHNR, CDR2 FQNEAQ, per germline (reference sequence). The CDR3 sequence is 15 residues long. Trimming pared 1 base from V and 4 bases from J, leaving 13 bases between. CDR3: CASSLGGRPLETQYF. The CDR3 DNA reads as TGTGCCAGCAGCTTAGGGGGTAGGCCCTTAGAGACCCAGTACTTC. The whole variable domain, filled in from reference TRBV7-9 and TRBJ2-5, reads DTGVSQNPRHKITKRGQNVTFRCDPISEHNRLYWYRQTLGQGPEFLTYFQNEAQLEKSRLLSDRFSAERPKGSFSTLEIQRTEQGDSAMYLCASSLGGRPLETQYFGPGTRLLVL.

This chain uses TRBV30 with TRBJ2-3; 7 positions match TRBD1. V was pared by 2 bases and J by 4 bases, with 9 bases of the junction left unmatched. CDR3 size: 15 residues. From germline, CDR1 is GTSNPN and CDR2 SVGIG (reference sequence). The CDR3: CAWSSPGGFADTQYF. CDR3 nucleotide sequence: TGTGCCTGGAGTTCCCCAGGGGGATTCGCAGATACGCAGTATTTT.